This T cell receptor beta chain is from a study of Ad26.COV2.S vaccination and SARS-CoV-2 variants. Across the study: Once, or twice with 56 days between doses, Ad26.COV2.S was given intramuscularly.

A word on this clone: The antigen is undetermined.

With V trimmed by 6 bases and J by 4 bases, 6 bases remained unmatched. The germline V gene has CDR1 GTSNPN and CDR2 SVGIG (reference sequence). CDR3 length equals 13 residues. Findings of the study overall: It was found that vaccine and placebo recipients had similar non-spike TCR breadth. Spike-specific CD8+ and CD4+ T cell responses reportedly showed substantial breadth after vaccination. Relative to placebo recipients, vaccine recipients exhibited elevated spike-specific TCR breadth.

TCRdb's copy holds only in-frame clones and misses some; the assay was immunoSEQ multiplex PCR. The top ten hold 6.4% of the sample, which has hundreds of thousands of clones, about 87% seen once. Treatment defined: around 19 received Ad26.COV2.S at low or high dose, single or two shots; roughly 5 received placebo; per-sample allocation not given. Sampling happened 63 days after the first vaccine or placebo injection. This sample comprised peripheral blood, obtained in a trial of Ad26.COV2.S vaccine versus placebo. The rearrangement uses TRBV30 and TRBJ1-1, with 9 bases aligning to TRBD1. The clonotype originates from a person aged 18 to 65 who received the Ad26.COV2.S COVID-19 vaccine or a placebo. This CDR3 is CACPATGGTEAFF. The CDR3, as DNA: TGTGCCTGTCCTGCGACAGGGGGCACTGAAGCTTTCTTT.